Sequencing of this TCR beta chain was carried out in a study of T cell responses to AZD1222 COVID-19 vaccine. General study points: Repertoire sampling occurred only after the peak T cell response. Just a handful of AZD1222 recipients were seropositive at baseline. Epitopes outside B.1.351 and B.1.1.7 mutated regions reportedly drew nearly half of spike TCRs.

This table comes from immunoSEQ multiplex PCR, and its TCRdb copy is limited to in-frame clones, with some not included. This sample has about 110,000 clones; about 90% occur once, and the top ten carry 5.1%. From germline, CDR1 is SGHRS and CDR2 YFSETQ. The CDR3 length is 14 residues. V dropped 3 bases and J dropped 8 bases, with 14 bases sitting between them. This clone has only one observation. The antigen remains undetermined. This receptor was obtained from an adult in good health. Source: peripheral blood, taken on day 0 of AZD1222 vaccination. The chain combines TRBV5-1 with TRBJ1-4, with unresolved D. The CDR3 nucleotides are TGCGCCAGCAGCTCTGGGCAGTTTGAGGAAAAACTGTTTTTT. Amino acid sequence: CASSSGQFEEKLFF. The full variable domain, its missing parts supplied by reference TRBV5-1 and TRBJ1-4, is KAGVTQTPRYLIKTRGQQVTLSCSPISGHRSVSWYQQTPGQGLQFLFEYFSETQRNKGNFPGRFSGRQFSNSRSEMNVSTLELGDSALYLCASSSGQFEEKLFFGSGTQLSVL.